The text below deals with one TCR beta chain. The antigen remains unidentified. Produced via immunoSEQ multiplex PCR; TCRdb's table is partial and in-frame only. The repertoire holds under 90,000 clones, with 93% as singletons. The sample is drawn from a study of OX40 agonist ivuxolimab in advanced cancers. Study-wide context: As their treatment, patients were administered ivuxolimab, an agonistic anti-OX40 (CD134) antibody. With a range of 23 to 79, age averaged approximately 60 years, and 65% to 90% were male.

With 0 bases clipped from V and 0 bases from J, the junction kept 6 bases outside the gene matches. Germline CDR1 is SEHNR and CDR2 is FQNEAQ (reference sequence). The CDR3 consists of 18 residues. General observations from the study: Among the lowest peripheral clonal expansion occurred in 0.1-3.0 mg/kg partial responders. Circulating CD4+ and CD8+ T cells showed clonal expansion by week 6 at 0.1 to 3.0 mg/kg.

The chain joins TRBV7-9 to TRBJ2-7; 12 bases line up with TRBD2. The sequenced sample was CD4+ or CD8+ T cells sorted from blood, obtained in a trial of the OX40 agonist ivuxolimab. The source of this sequence is an adult with an advanced solid tumor such as melanoma, head and neck, liver or kidney cancer. The chain's CDR3 is CASSLALAGGADSYEQYF. As DNA, the CDR3 is TGTGCCAGCAGCTTAGCCCTAGCGGGAGGGGCCGACTCCTACGAGCAGTACTTC.